This T cell receptor beta chain was recorded in a study of identical twins. Whole-study results and caveats: Memory repertoires lacked the insertion deficit that abundant cord blood beta clonotypes showed. Models predicted too little out-of-frame TCR alpha sharing in monozygotic twins.

This clonotype turned up a few times. Its antigen remains unidentified. TCRdb re-called the 5' RACE reads with MiXCR, one entry per CDR3 protein. The table includes about 890,000 distinct CDR3 sequences, roughly 12% detected once. Among all donors, each was a healthy Caucasian. Germline trimming cut 6 bases from V and 9 bases from J; bases unmatched to any gene: 14. The CDR3 loop spans 16 amino acids. The same sample was also used in a study of yellow fever vaccine responses in identical twins. From that report: After vaccination, twins' T cell response reportedly seemed partly convergent, partly personalized.

Material for sequencing was PBMCs. The chain couples TRBV12-3 or TRBV12-4 to TRBJ2-1, with TRBD1 matching 10 bases. This sequence was found in a woman aged 18-29 years in good health. The chain's CDR3 is CASRIGGTGAKGEQFF. CDR3 sequence (DNA): TGTGCCAGCAGGATCGGGGGGACAGGGGCTAAGGGTGAGCAGTTCTTC.